This T cell receptor beta chain was sequenced in a study of CD8 T cells in ankylosing spondylitis. General study points: A TCR beta motif of several highly homologous variants appeared characteristic of ankylosing spondylitis blood. According to the report, clones linked to the disease were significantly enriched in matched synovial fluid samples taken from ankylosing spondylitis patients.

The junction had 0 bases not matched to a gene; V was cut back by 5 bases and J by 0 bases. Germline CDR1 DFQATT, CDR2 SNEGSKA (reference sequence). The CDR3 is 13 amino acids. Quantitative 5'-RACE with molecular barcodes was used to make the TCR beta libraries. TCRdb re-called the 5' RACE reads through MiXCR, storing one row per CDR3 protein. Of around 250,000 distinct CDR3 sequences in the sample, around 32% were seen once. This clonotype was observed at least ten times. Antigen unknown. The sequencing sample was made of blood, either unsorted or a sorted T cell fraction (not recorded which). The TCR sequence derives from a male donor with ankylosing spondylitis or in good health (not recorded which). This rearrangement joins TRBV20-1 to TRBJ2-3; 9 bases fit TRBD1. The CDR3 here is CSAGTGSTDTQYF. In nucleotides, the CDR3 is TGCAGTGCTGGGACAGGGAGCACAGATACGCAGTATTTT.